The 14 T cell receptor beta chains below all came from one sample that was sequenced in a study of blood T cell repertoires in COVID-19 (dated by TCRdb to the early 2020s). Libraries were built with the immunoSEQ multiplex PCR assay. TCRdb re-hosts the immuneACCESS table, in-frame sequences only. Its copies lack some clones; in the studies checked, an unresolved V gene accounts for under half of them, and the cause for the rest is not known. This sample is represented by tens of thousands of clones; about 87% of them were singletons. Around 7% of the sample goes to the ten largest clones. Sample: peripheral blood. The receptors stem from a human donor with acute or convalescent COVID-19. The donor label of this sample is uncertain.

This clone was found a few times. The DNA of the CDR3 is TGTGCCAGTAGGGTATACAGGGGGGGTCAGCCCCAGCATTTT. The encoded protein is CASRVYRGGQPQHF. V gene TRBV19 combines with J gene TRBJ1-5; TRBD1 matches 8 bases. The CDR3 has 14 amino acids. V dropped 6 bases and J dropped 6; count of bases not matched to a gene: 7. CDR1 LNHDA and CDR2 SQIVND come from the germline V gene (reference sequence).

This chain links TRBV27 with TRBJ1-1, with a possible D match to TRBD1 (6 bases). Trimming took 3 bases from V and 10 from J, leaving 15 bases between them. In germline, CDR1 is MNHEY, CDR2 SMNVEV (reference sequence). The CDR3 loop spans 13 amino acids. CDR3 sequence (DNA): TGTGCCAGCAGTTTCCGAGAGGGGGACCCAGCTTTCTTT. Translated, it gives CASSFREGDPAFF.

V usage is TRBV4-2 and J usage is TRBJ2-7, with D perhaps TRBD2 (6 bases). Per germline, CDR1 LGHNA and CDR2 YNFKEQ. The CDR3 is 17 residues long. Trimming took off 0 bases at V and 2 bases at J, with 17 bases between the two ends. CDR3 residues: CASSQELANSIPYEQYF. In DNA, the CDR3 is TGTGCCAGCAGCCAAGAACTAGCTAATTCTATACCCTACGAGCAGTACTTC.

The V and J genes are TRBV15 and TRBJ2-2; 8 bases agree with TRBD2. The CDR3 runs 15 residues. The germline V gene has CDR1 LNHNV and CDR2 YYDKDF (reference sequence). The ends lost 1 base at V and 6 bases at J; junction bases unmatched: 4. The CDR3 here is CATSRGRGGPGELFF. The CDR3 nucleotides read TGTGCCACCAGCAGAGGACGGGGGGGCCCCGGGGAGCTGTTTTTT.

This chain joins TRBV19 and TRBJ2-7; TRBD2 aligns across 8 bases. The V and J ends lost 3 bases and 0 bases, in that order; junction bases with no gene match: 7. This CDR3 has 16 residues. The V gene's germline CDR1 is LNHDA and CDR2 SQIVND (reference sequence). The CDR3 sequence: CASSIRRGGASYEQYF. CDR3 DNA: TGTGCCAGTAGTATTCGCCGGGGGGGAGCCTCCTACGAGCAGTACTTC. The full variable domain, rest sourced from reference TRBV19 and TRBJ2-7, is DGGITQSPKYLFRKEGQNVTLSCEQNLNHDAMYWYRQDPGQGLRLIYYSQIVNDFQKGDIAEGYSVSREKKESFPLTVTSAQKNPTAFYLCASSIRRGGASYEQYFGPGTRLTVT.

The count of this clone is one. This chain links TRBV3-1 (or the pseudogene TRBV3-2) with TRBJ2-7, with D hard to call. The CDR3 spans 13 residues. CDR1 is LGHDT and CDR2 is YNNKEL in the germline V gene (reference sequence). Deletions cut 0 bases from V and 3 bases from J, with 6 bases between. The DNA of the CDR3 is TGTGCCAGCAGCCAAGACAGGTACTACGAGCAGTACTTC. Translating it yields CASSQDRYYEQYF.

The chain is built from TRBV5-1 and TRBJ1-2, with a tentative D call TRBD1 (6 bases). CDR1 is SGHRS, CDR2 YFSETQ, per germline. Trimming took 1 base from V and 1 from J, leaving 14 bases between them. CDR3 length: 16 residues. CDR3 nucleotide sequence: TGCGCCAGCAGCTTGTTCGGACAGATACTTAACTATGGCTACACCTTC. This sequence encodes CASSLFGQILNYGYTF.

This chain connects TRBV4-2 to TRBJ1-1; D is ambiguous. Per the germline V gene, CDR1 is LGHNA and CDR2 is YNFKEQ. Trimming pared 3 bases from V and 1 base from J, leaving 6 bases between. The CDR3 has 13 amino acids. The CDR3: CASSQQQNTEAFF. The CDR3 nucleotides are TGTGCCAGCAGCCAGCAACAGAACACTGAAGCTTTCTTT.

CDR3 amino acids: CASAPGLPPYEQYF. For the CDR3, the DNA is TGTGCCAGCGCCCCGGGACTCCCTCCGTACGAGCAGTACTTC. The chain recombines TRBV7-3 with TRBJ2-7; tentative D call: TRBD2 (6 bases). V gave up 8 bases and J gave up 4 bases, with 18 bases separating them. This CDR3 comprises 14 residues. The V gene's germline CDR1 is SGHTA and CDR2 FQGTGA.

The CDR3 nucleotides read TGTGCCATCAGTGAGGAAGCGGGGGGCCTCCTGGGCCCGCAGTATTTT. Encoded protein: CAISEEAGGLLGPQYF. The rearrangement joins TRBV10-3 to TRBJ2-3; 9 bases are a match to TRBD2. The CDR3 covers 16 residues. V trimming: 2 bases; J trimming: 10 bases; junction bases outside the gene matches: 13. CDR1 is ENHRY and CDR2 is SYGVKD in the germline V gene.

V gene TRBV4-2 combines with J gene TRBJ2-5; a weak D match, TRBD1 (6 bases). The V and J ends lost 1 base and 2 bases respectively, with 11 bases between them. Germline V gene sequence: CDR1 LGHNA, CDR2 YNFKEQ. The CDR3 runs 15 residues. CDR3 residues: CASSQGQTGQETQYF. DNA of the CDR3: TGTGCCAGCAGCCAAGGGCAGACAGGTCAAGAGACCCAGTACTTC.

The V call is TRBV2, the J call TRBJ2-7; 10 nucleotides line up with TRBD1. The CDR3 contains 14 residues. After removal of 6 bases from V and 2 bases from J, the junction contained 4 bases not matched to a gene. Germline CDR1 and CDR2: SNHLY and FYNNEI. The chain's CDR3 is CASRAGTGAYEQYF. The CDR3 nucleotides read TGTGCCAGCAGAGCCGGGACAGGGGCCTACGAGCAGTACTTC.

In this sample, this clone turned up a few times. V and J are TRBV6-4 and TRBJ1-5, with D tentatively TRBD1 (6 bases). Germline assignment: CDR1 MRHNA and CDR2 SNTAGT. The V end lost 8 bases, the J end lost 4 bases, and 18 bases lay between the germline ends. The CDR3 covers 15 residues. CDR3 coding DNA: TGTGCCAGCTCGTTGGACAGCGGTAATAATCAGCCCCAGCATTTT. It translates to CASSLDSGNNQPQHF.

The count of this clone is one. The chain employs TRBV7-9 and TRBJ2-3; the match to TRBD2 covers 8 bases. Trimming at V came to 4 bases and at J to 5 bases, leaving 2 bases not matched to a gene. This CDR3 comprises 13 residues. Per the germline V gene, CDR1 is SEHNR and CDR2 is FQNEAQ (reference sequence). In DNA, the CDR3 is TGTGCCAGCAGCTCCGGGACTAGAGATACGCAGTATTTT. Residues: CASSSGTRDTQYF.